The rows below give T cell receptor beta chains drawn from one sample of a study of blood T cell repertoires in COVID-19. Method: immunoSEQ multiplex PCR; TCRdb's copy keeps in-frame clones and lacks some. In the table there are about 210,000 clones, around 89% of which are singletons. The sequencing sample was made of peripheral blood. These receptor sequences come from a man aged 70 or older with acute or convalescent COVID-19. Each CDR3 is given with its conserved first and last residue. D genes are given only for firm matches. The size of a clone is reported for some rows only, either as once, few or many, or as a class for expanded clones.

D | J | V | size | CDR3 | DNA
. | TRBJ2-5 | TRBV3-1/TRBV3-2 | . | CASSQALAETQYF | TGTGCCAGCAGCCAAGCCCTCGCGGAGACCCAGTACTTC
TRBD1 | TRBJ2-7 | TRBV5-1 | . | CASSSGQGGNYEQYF | TGCGCCAGCAGCTCCGGACAGGGGGGGAACTACGAGCAGTACTTC
. | TRBJ1-2 | TRBV5-4 | . | CASSLEQVYGYTF | TGTGCCAGCAGCTTGGAACAGGTCTATGGCTACACCTTC
. | TRBJ1-5 | TRBV6-2/TRBV6-3 | . | CASSEGRRNQPQHF | TGTGCCAGCAGTGAGGGAAGGCGGAATCAGCCCCAGCATTTT
. | TRBJ1-1 | TRBV6-5 | once | CASSYFDSSTEAFF | TGTGCCAGCAGTTACTTCGACAGTTCCACTGAAGCTTTCTTT
TRBD1 | TRBJ1-2 | TRBV28 | . | CASRRGPGGGYTF | TGTGCCAGCAGAAGGGGGCCTGGGGGTGGCTACACCTTC
TRBD2 | TRBJ2-7 | TRBV6-6 | . | CASSPRTSGSYEQYF | TGTGCCAGCAGCCCCAGGACTAGCGGATCCTACGAGCAGTACTTC
TRBD1 | TRBJ1-1 | TRBV6-5 | . | CASSYAGQTNTEAFF | TGTGCCAGCAGTTACGCGGGACAGACAAACACTGAAGCTTTCTTT
TRBD2 | TRBJ2-1 | TRBV7-8 | . | CASSPKGLPLSYNEQFF | TGTGCCAGCAGCCCCAAGGGACTACCTCTTAGTTACAATGAGCAGTTCTTC
TRBD1 | TRBJ1-2 | TRBV18 | . | CASSLGTDYGYTF | TGTGCCAGCTCCCTCGGGACAGACTATGGCTACACCTTC
. | TRBJ1-5 | TRBV7-2 | . | CASSLAGHSNQPQHF | TGTGCCAGCAGCTTAGCAGGACATAGCAATCAGCCCCAGCATTTT
TRBD1 | TRBJ1-5 | TRBV28 | . | CASRQPGTANQPQHF | TGTGCCAGCAGGCAACCCGGGACAGCAAATCAGCCCCAGCATTTT
. | TRBJ1-2 | TRBV14 | . | CASSQRGTRPNYGYTF | TGTGCCAGCAGCCAAAGGGGGACAAGACCTAACTATGGCTACACCTTC
TRBD2 | TRBJ2-1 | TRBV30 | . | CAWSATRLAGKNNEQFF | TGTGCCTGGAGTGCCACAAGACTAGCGGGGAAAAACAATGAGCAGTTCTTC
. | TRBJ2-7 | TRBV6-1 | . | CASSEAWRRQYF | TGTGCCAGCAGTGAAGCGTGGAGGCGGCAGTACTTC
TRBD2 | TRBJ2-3 | TRBV5-1 | once | CASSSGGSGRTDTQYF | TGCGCCAGCAGCTCGGGGGGTAGCGGGAGAACAGATACGCAGTATTTT
TRBD2 | TRBJ2-3 | TRBV7-9 | . | CASSLAGTSSNTQYF | TGTGCCAGCAGCTTAGCCGGGACTAGTTCAAATACGCAGTATTTT
TRBD1 | TRBJ2-6 | TRBV30 | . | CAWSEQGPFFGANVLTF | TGTGCCTGGAGTGAACAGGGGCCTTTTTTTGGGGCCAACGTCCTGACTTTC
. | TRBJ2-1 | TRBV5-7 | once | CASSSPGTTVCNEQFF | TGTGCCAGCAGCTCCCCCGGGACAACCGTGTGCAATGAGCAGTTCTTC
TRBD1 | TRBJ1-2 | TRBV2 | . | CASTVLQTGSYGYTF | TGTGCCAGCACCGTCCTACAGACAGGGAGCTATGGCTACACCTTC
. | TRBJ1-1 | TRBV29-1 | . | CSVITQGYTEAFF | TGCAGCGTTATAACACAGGGATACACTGAAGCTTTCTTT
TRBD2 | TRBJ2-7 | TRBV5-4 | . | CASSPTSGRPYEQYF | TGTGCCAGCAGCCCGACTAGCGGCCGTCCCTACGAGCAGTACTTC
. | TRBJ2-3 | TRBV3-1/TRBV3-2 | . | CASSQDFISSDTQYF | TGTGCCAGCAGCCAAGACTTCATAAGCTCAGATACGCAGTATTTT
TRBD1 | TRBJ2-7 | TRBV6-2/TRBV6-3 | . | CASSRAGTVYEQYF | TGTGCCAGCAGTCGGGCCGGGACAGTCTACGAGCAGTACTTC
. | TRBJ2-1 | TRBV11-2 | . | CASSLELAAYNEQFF | TGTGCCAGCAGCTTAGAACTAGCCGCCTACAATGAGCAGTTCTTC
. | TRBJ1-5 | TRBV3-1/TRBV3-2 | . | CASSQDWRNNQPQHF | TGTGCCAGCAGCCAAGACTGGAGGAACAATCAGCCCCAGCATTTT
. | TRBJ1-5 | TRBV18 | once | CASSLADSNQPQHF | TGTGCCAGCTCACTGGCAGATAGCAATCAGCCCCAGCATTTT
TRBD2 | TRBJ2-7 | TRBV19 | . | CASSIRPSGSYEQYF | TGTGCCAGTAGTATCAGGCCTAGCGGGAGCTACGAGCAGTACTTC
. | TRBJ1-4 | TRBV27 | . | CASSAHGATNEKLFF | TGTGCCAGCAGTGCCCACGGGGCAACTAATGAAAAACTGTTTTTT
. | TRBJ2-7 | TRBV2 | . | CASSTGYYEQYF | TGTGCCAGCAGCACAGGGTACTACGAGCAGTACTTC
TRBD2 | TRBJ2-5 | TRBV24-1 | . | CATSDSGLAGGQETQYF | TGTGCCACCAGTGATTCCGGACTAGCGGGAGGCCAAGAGACCCAGTACTTC
TRBD1 | TRBJ2-7 | TRBV12-3/TRBV12-4 | . | CASSPQGPYEQYF | TGTGCCAGCAGTCCACAGGGGCCTTACGAGCAGTACTTC